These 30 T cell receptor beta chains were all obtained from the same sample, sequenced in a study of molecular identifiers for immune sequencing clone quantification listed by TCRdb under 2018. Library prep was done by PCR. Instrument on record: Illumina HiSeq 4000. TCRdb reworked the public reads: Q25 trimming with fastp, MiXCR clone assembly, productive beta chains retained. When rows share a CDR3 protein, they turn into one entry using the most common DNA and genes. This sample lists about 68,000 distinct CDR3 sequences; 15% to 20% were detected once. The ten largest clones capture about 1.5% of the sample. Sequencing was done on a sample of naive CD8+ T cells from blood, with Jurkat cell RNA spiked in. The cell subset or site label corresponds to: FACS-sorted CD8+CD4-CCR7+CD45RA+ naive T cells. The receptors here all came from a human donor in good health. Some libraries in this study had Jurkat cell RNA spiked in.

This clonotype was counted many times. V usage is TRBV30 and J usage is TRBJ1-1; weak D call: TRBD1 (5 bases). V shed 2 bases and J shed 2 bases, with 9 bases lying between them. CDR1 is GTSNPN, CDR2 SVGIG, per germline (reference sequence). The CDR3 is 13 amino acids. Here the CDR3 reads CAWSLDSNTEAFF. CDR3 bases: TGTGCCTGGAGTTTAGACAGCAACACTGAAGCTTTCTTT.

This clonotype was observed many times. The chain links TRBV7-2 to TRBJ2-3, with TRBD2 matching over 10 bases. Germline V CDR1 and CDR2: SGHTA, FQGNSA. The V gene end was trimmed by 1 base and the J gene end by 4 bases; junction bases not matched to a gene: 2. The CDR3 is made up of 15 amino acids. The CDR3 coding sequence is TGTGCCAGCAGCTTAGGACTAGCGGGTCCAGATACGCAGTATTTT. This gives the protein CASSLGLAGPDTQYF.

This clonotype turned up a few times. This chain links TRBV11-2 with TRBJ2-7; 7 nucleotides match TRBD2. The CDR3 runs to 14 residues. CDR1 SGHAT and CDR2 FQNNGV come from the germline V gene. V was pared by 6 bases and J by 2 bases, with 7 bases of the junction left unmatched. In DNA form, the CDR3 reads TGTGCCAGCAGGGGAGGGCGGCTTCCCTACGAGCAGTACTTC. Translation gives CASRGGRLPYEQYF.

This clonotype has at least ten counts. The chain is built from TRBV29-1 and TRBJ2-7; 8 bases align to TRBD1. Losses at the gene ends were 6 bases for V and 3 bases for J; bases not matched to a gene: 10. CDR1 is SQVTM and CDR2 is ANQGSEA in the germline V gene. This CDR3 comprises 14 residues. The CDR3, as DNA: TGCAGCGTGGCATCGACAGGGGCGGGCTACGAGCAGTACTTC. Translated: CSVASTGAGYEQYF.

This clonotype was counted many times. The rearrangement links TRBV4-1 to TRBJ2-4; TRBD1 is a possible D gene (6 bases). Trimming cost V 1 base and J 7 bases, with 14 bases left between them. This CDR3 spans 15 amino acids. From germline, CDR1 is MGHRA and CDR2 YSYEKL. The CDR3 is CASSQGGQRGNIQYF. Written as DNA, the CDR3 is TGCGCCAGCAGCCAAGGCGGACAGAGGGGGAACATTCAGTACTTC.

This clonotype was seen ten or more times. For the CDR3, the DNA is TGTGCCAGCAGTAACTTACAATTCCAGGGATTCTACGAGCAGTACTTC. This sequence encodes CASSNLQFQGFYEQYF. The chain links TRBV6-2 or TRBV6-3 to TRBJ2-7; D perhaps matches TRBD1 (5 bases). Per the germline V gene, CDR1 is MNHEY and CDR2 is SVGEGT. Trimming shortened V by 5 bases and J by 3 bases, and 20 bases separated the two germline ends. The CDR3 has 16 residues.

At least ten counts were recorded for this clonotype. The CDR3 sequence: CASSIGTGPSYEQYF. CDR3 DNA sequence: TGTGCCAGCAGCATCGGGACAGGGCCCTCCTACGAGCAGTACTTC. J is TRBJ2-7 and V is TRBV27; TRBD1 matches at 9 bases. V shed 6 bases and J 0 bases; nucleotides not matched to a gene: 6. The V gene's germline CDR1 is MNHEY and CDR2 SMNVEV (reference sequence). This CDR3 region has 15 residues.

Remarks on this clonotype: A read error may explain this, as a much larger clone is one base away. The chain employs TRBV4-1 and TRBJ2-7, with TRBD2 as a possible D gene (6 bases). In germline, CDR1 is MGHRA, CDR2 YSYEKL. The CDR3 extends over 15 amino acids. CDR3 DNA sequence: TGCGCCAACAGCCAAGGTTCGGGAGCGCCCTACGAGCAGTACTTC. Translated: CANSQGSGAPYEQYF.

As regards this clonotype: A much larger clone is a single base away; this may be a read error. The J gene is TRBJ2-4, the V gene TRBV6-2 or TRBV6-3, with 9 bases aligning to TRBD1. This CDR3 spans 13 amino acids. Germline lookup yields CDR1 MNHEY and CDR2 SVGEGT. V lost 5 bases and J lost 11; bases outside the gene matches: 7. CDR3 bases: TGTGCCAGCAGTGGACAGGGGACGGACGTTCAGTACTTC. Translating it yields CASSGQGTDVQYF.

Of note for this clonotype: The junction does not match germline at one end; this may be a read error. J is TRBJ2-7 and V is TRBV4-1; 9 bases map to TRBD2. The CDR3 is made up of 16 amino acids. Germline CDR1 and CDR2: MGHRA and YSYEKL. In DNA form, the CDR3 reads TGCGCCAGCGGCCAATTCGGGACTAGCAGGACCTACGAGCAGTACTTC. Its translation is CASGQFGTSRTYEQYF.

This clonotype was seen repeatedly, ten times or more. The CDR3, as DNA: TGTGCCAGCAGCCAAGTGTTGGGTGGGGCCTACGAGCAGTACTTC. Translating gives CASSQVLGGAYEQYF. The chain has TRBV4-2 and TRBJ2-7; D is ambiguous. V was trimmed by 1 base and J by 2 bases, leaving 12 bases between them. This CDR3 comprises 15 residues. CDR1 and CDR2 (germline): LGHNA, YNFKEQ.

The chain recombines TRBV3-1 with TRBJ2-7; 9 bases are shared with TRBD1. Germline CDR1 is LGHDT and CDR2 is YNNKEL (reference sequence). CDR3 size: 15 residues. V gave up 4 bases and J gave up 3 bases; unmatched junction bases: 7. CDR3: CASSPTTGGYYEQYF. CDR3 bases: TGTGCCAGCAGCCCTACGACAGGGGGGTACTACGAGCAGTACTTC.

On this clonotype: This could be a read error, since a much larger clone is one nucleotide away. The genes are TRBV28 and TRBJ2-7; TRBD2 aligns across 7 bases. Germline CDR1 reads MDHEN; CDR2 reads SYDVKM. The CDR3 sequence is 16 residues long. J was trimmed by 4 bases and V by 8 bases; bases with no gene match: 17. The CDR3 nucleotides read TGTGCCAGCCGTTGGGGGGAGTGGGAGGGCCTGTACGAGCAGTACTTC. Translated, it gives CASRWGEWEGLYEQYF.

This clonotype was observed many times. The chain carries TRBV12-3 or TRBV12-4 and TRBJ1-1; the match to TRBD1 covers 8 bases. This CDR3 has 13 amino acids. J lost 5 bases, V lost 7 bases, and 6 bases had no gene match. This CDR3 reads CASTRTGKTEAFF. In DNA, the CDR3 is TGTGCCAGCACTCGGACAGGGAAGACTGAAGCTTTCTTT.

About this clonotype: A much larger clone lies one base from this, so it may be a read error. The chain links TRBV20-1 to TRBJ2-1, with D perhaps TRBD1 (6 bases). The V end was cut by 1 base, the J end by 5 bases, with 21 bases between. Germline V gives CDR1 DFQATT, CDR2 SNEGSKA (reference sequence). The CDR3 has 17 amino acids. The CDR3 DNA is TGCAGTGCTAGAGTCAGAGGGGACACACTACACCACAATGAGCAGTTCTTC. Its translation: CSARVRGDTLHHNEQFF.

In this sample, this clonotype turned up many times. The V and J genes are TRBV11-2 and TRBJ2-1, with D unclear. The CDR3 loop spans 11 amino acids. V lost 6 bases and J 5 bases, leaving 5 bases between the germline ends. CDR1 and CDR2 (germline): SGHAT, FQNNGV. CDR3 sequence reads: CASRSNNEQFF. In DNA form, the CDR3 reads TGTGCCAGCAGATCGAACAATGAGCAGTTCTTC.

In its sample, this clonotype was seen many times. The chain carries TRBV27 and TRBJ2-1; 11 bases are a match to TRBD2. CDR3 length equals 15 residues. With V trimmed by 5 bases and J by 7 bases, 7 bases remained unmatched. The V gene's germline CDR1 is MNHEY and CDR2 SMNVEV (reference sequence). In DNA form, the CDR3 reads TGTGCCAGCAGTCTGGGACTAGCGGTCGCTAATGAGCAGTTCTTC. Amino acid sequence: CASSLGLAVANEQFF.

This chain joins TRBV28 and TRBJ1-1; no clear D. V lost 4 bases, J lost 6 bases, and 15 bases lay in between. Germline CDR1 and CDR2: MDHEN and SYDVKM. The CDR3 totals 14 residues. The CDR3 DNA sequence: TGTGCCAGCAGTTCCGCCCTATCAGTGCCTGAAGCTTTCTTT. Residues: CASSSALSVPEAFF.

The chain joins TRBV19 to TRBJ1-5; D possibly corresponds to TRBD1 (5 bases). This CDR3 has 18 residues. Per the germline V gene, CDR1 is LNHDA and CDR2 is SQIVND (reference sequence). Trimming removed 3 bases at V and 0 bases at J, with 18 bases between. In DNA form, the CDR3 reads TGTGCCAGTAGTATTGGGGACGGGGCCTTCTTTAGCAATCAGCCCCAGCATTTT. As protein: CASSIGDGAFFSNQPQHF.

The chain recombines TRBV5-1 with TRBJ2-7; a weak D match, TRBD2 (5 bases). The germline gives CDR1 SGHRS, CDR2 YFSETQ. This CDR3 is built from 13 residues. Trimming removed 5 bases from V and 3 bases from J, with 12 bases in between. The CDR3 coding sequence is TGCGCCAGCAGTTTTAACGGGAACTACGAGCAGTACTTC. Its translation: CASSFNGNYEQYF. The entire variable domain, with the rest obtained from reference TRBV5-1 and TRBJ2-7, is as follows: KAGVTQTPRYLIKTRGQQVTLSCSPISGHRSVSWYQQTPGQGLQFLFEYFSETQRNKGNFPGRFSGRQFSNSRSEMNVSTLELGDSALYLCASSFNGNYEQYFGPGTRLTVT.

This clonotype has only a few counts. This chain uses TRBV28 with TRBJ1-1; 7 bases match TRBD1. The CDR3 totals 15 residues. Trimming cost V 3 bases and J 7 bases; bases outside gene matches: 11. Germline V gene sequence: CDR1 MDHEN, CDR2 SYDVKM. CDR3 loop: CASSFGTAWRGEAFF. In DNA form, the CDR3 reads TGTGCCAGCAGTTTCGGGACAGCCTGGCGGGGTGAAGCTTTCTTT. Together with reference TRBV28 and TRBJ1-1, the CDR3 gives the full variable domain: DVKVTQSSRYLVKRTGEKVFLECVQDMDHENMFWYRQDPGLGLRLIYFSYDVKMKEKGDIPEGYSVSREKKERFSLILESASTNQTSMYLCASSFGTAWRGEAFFGQGTRLTVV.

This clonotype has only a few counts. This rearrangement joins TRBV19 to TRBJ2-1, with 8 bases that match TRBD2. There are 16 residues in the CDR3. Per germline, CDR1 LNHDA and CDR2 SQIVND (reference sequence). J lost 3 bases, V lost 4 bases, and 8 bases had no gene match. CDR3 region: CASSNTAGGYYNEQFF. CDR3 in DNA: TGTGCCAGTAGTAACACGGCGGGAGGTTACTACAATGAGCAGTTCTTC.

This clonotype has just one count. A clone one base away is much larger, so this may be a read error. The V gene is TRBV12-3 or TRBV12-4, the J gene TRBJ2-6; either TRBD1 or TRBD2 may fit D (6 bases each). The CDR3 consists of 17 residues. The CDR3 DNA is TGTGCCGGCAGACCAACCGGGGGCCGATCTGGGGCCAACGTCCTGACTTTC. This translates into CAGRPTGGRSGANVLTF.

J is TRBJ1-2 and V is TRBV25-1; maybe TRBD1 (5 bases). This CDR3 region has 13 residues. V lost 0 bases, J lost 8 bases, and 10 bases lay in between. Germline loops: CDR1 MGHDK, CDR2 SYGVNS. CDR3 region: CASSEYGQQGYTF. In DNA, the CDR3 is TGTGCCAGCAGTGAATACGGACAACAGGGCTACACCTTC.

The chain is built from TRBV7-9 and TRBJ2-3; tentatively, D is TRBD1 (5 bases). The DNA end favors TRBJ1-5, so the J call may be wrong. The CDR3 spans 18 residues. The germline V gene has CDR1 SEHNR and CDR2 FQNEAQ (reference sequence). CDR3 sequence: CASSFPLGLATSTDTQHF. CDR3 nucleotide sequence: TGTGCCAGCAGCTTCCCACTGGGACTAGCGACTAGCACAGATACGCAGCATTTT.

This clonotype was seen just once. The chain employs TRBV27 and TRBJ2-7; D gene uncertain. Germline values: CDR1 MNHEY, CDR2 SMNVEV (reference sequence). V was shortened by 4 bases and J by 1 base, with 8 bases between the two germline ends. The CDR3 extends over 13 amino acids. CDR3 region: CASSYTPSYEQYV. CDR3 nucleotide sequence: TGTGCCAGCAGTTACACCCCTTCCTACGAGCAGTACGTC.

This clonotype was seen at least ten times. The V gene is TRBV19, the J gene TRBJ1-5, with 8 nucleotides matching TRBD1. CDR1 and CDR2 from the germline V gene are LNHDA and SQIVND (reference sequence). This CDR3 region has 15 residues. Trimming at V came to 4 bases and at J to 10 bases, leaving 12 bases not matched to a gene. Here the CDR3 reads CASSTSQTGVLPQHF. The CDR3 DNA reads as TGTGCCAGTAGTACCTCTCAGACAGGGGTCTTACCCCAGCATTTT. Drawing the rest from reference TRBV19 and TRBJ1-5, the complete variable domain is DGGITQSPKYLFRKEGQNVTLSCEQNLNHDAMYWYRQDPGQGLRLIYYSQIVNDFQKGDIAEGYSVSREKKESFPLTVTSAQKNPTAFYLCASSTSQTGVLPQHFGDGTRLSIL.

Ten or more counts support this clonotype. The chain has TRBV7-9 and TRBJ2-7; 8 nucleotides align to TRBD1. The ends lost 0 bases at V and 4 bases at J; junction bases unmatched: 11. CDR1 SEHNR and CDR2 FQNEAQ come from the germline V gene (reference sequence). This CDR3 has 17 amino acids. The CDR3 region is CASSLARDRTTPYEQYF. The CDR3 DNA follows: TGTGCCAGCAGCTTAGCCCGGGACAGGACGACTCCTTACGAGCAGTACTTC.

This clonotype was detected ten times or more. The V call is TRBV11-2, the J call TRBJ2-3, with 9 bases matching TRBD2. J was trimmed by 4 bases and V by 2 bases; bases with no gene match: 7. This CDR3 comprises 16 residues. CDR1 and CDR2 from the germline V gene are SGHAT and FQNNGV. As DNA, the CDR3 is TGTGCCAGCAGCTTAAGGGCGGGAGGGCTGGCAGATACGCAGTATTTT. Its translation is CASSLRAGGLADTQYF.

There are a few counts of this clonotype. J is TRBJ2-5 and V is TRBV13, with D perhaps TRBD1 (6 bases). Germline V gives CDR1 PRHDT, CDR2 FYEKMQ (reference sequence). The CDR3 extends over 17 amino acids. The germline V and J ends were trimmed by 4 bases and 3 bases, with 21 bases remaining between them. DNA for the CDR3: TGTGCCAGCAGCTCCCTATTAGAGTATGAGGGGGAAGAGACCCAGTACTTC. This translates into CASSSLLEYEGEETQYF.